These 18 T cell receptor beta chains originate from one sample sequenced in a study of neurological immune-mediated disorders. Via MiXCR, TCRdb re-called the 5' RACE reads, giving one row per CDR3 protein. Seen here are roughly 10,000 distinct CDR3 sequences, 20% to 25% observed once, and the top ten hold 50%. The sequencing sample was made of CD8+ T cells from blood. The receptors stem from a woman aged 60-75 years with HTLV-1-associated myelopathy (HAM/TSP).

This clonotype was counted at least ten times. The chain links TRBV7-9 to TRBJ2-1, with D possibly being TRBD1 (7 bases). Germline CDR1 is SEHNR and CDR2 is FQNEAQ (reference sequence). The CDR3 has 21 amino acids. Trimming cost V 7 bases and J 0 bases, with 31 bases left between them. The chain's CDR3 is CASIHGWRGPSVASSYNEQFF. Here the CDR3 DNA reads TGTGCCAGCATCCACGGGTGGAGGGGGCCGTCCGTCGCTAGCTCCTACAATGAGCAGTTCTTC. Supplemented by reference TRBV7-9 and TRBJ2-1, the full variable domain reads DTGVSQNPRHKITKRGQNVTFRCDPISEHNRLYWYRQTLGQGPEFLTYFQNEAQLEKSRLLSDRFSAERPKGSFSTLEIQRTEQGDSAMYLCASIHGWRGPSVASSYNEQFFGPGTRLTVL.

This clonotype was seen repeatedly, ten times or more. The chain uses TRBV11-2 and TRBJ2-7; D possibly corresponds to TRBD2 (6 bases). The V end was cut by 5 bases, the J end by 1 base, with 21 bases between. The V gene's germline CDR1 is SGHAT and CDR2 FQNNGV. The CDR3 is 17 residues long. The CDR3: CASSAPAEGQGSYEQYF. As DNA, the CDR3 is TGTGCCAGCAGCGCCCCGGCGGAGGGTCAGGGATCCTACGAGCAGTACTTC.

This clonotype was counted many times. This chain joins TRBV7-8 and TRBJ2-7; 8 bases fit TRBD1. Per the germline V gene, CDR1 is SGHVS and CDR2 is FQNEAQ. This CDR3 is built from 13 residues. Germline trimming cut 5 bases from V and 5 bases from J; bases unmatched to any gene: 5. CDR3 in DNA: TGTGCCAGCAGCCTCAAGACAGGGGACGAGCAGTACTTC. Protein sequence: CASSLKTGDEQYF. Based on the CDR3 plus reference TRBV7-8 and TRBJ2-7, the full variable domain is GAGVSQSPRYKVAKRGQDVALRCDPISGHVSLFWYQQALGQGPEFLTYFQNEAQLDKSGLPSDRFFAERPEGSVSTLKIQRTQQEDSAVYLCASSLKTGDEQYFGPGTRLTVT.

V usage is TRBV6-6 and J usage is TRBJ1-1, with 9 bases identical to TRBD1. V was clipped by 6 bases and J by 4 bases; unmatched bases: 9. There are 15 residues in the CDR3. From germline, CDR1 is MNHNY and CDR2 SVGAGI (reference sequence). The DNA of the CDR3 is TGTGCCAGCAGGCTCAGAGGACAGGGGATCACTGAAGCTTTCTTT. It is translated as CASRLRGQGITEAFF.

This clonotype came up many times. J is TRBJ1-1 and V is TRBV15; TRBD1 might be the D (5 bases). The CDR3 length is 19 residues. The V and J ends lost 0 bases and 2 bases respectively, with 22 bases between them. In germline, CDR1 is LNHNV, CDR2 YYDKDF (reference sequence). The CDR3 protein is CATSRDPYYGGGINTEAFF. The DNA of the CDR3 is TGTGCCACCAGCAGAGATCCGTACTATGGGGGGGGGATTAACACTGAAGCTTTCTTT.

Many counts were recorded for this clonotype. This CDR3 is CSARDLVTSSYEQYF. The CDR3 DNA follows: TGCAGTGCTAGAGATTTGGTGACTAGCTCCTACGAGCAGTACTTC. The rearrangement uses TRBV20-1 and TRBJ2-7, with a tentative D call TRBD2 (6 bases). The CDR3 has 15 residues. With 0 bases removed from V and 0 bases from J, the gap between germline ends came to 12 bases. Germline CDR1 and CDR2: DFQATT and SNEGSKA (reference sequence).

In its sample, this clonotype was seen many times. This chain connects TRBV6-5 to TRBJ2-7; no firm D call. The germline V gene has CDR1 MNHEY and CDR2 SVGAGI. The CDR3 is 14 amino acids. The V gene lost 2 bases and the J gene lost 0 bases, with 8 bases spanning the gap. CDR3 DNA: TGTGCCAGCAGTTACATCCGAGACTCCTACGAGCAGTACTTC. Its translation is CASSYIRDSYEQYF.

This rearrangement joins TRBV12-3 or TRBV12-4 to TRBJ2-1, with D tentatively TRBD1 (6 bases). The CDR3 length is 15 residues. Trimming removed 5 bases from V and 6 bases from J, with 17 bases in between. CDR3 residues: CASSQWAGAANEQFF. The DNA of the CDR3 is TGTGCCAGCAGTCAGTGGGCAGGGGCGGCCAATGAGCAGTTCTTC.

The rearrangement joins TRBV5-1 to TRBJ2-1, with TRBD2 matching 8 bases. Germline V CDR1 and CDR2: SGHRS, YFSETQ. The CDR3 spans 17 residues. The V segment lost 3 bases and the J segment 0 bases; nucleotides outside the gene matches: 8. In nucleotides, the CDR3 is TGCGCCAGCAGCTCCCGACTAGCGAGAGGCTCCTACAATGAGCAGTTCTTC. This encodes CASSSRLARGSYNEQFF. The full variable domain, in which reference TRBV5-1 and TRBJ2-1 provide the parts outside the CDR3, is KAGVTQTPRYLIKTRGQQVTLSCSPISGHRSVSWYQQTPGQGLQFLFEYFSETQRNKGNFPGRFSGRQFSNSRSEMNVSTLELGDSALYLCASSSRLARGSYNEQFFGPGTRLTVL.

This rearrangement joins TRBV11-2 to TRBJ2-3; D is ambiguous. V dropped 5 bases and J dropped 1 base, with 10 bases sitting between them. Germline values: CDR1 SGHAT, CDR2 FQNNGV. CDR3 length: 14 residues. In nucleotides, the CDR3 is TGTGCCAGCAGCCCCCGGATCGGCACAGATACGCAGTATTTT. Amino acids: CASSPRIGTDTQYF.

This clonotype was observed many times. V is TRBV5-1 and J is TRBJ1-1, with 7 positions matching TRBD1. The germline CDR1 and CDR2 sequences are SGHRS and YFSETQ. CDR3 length equals 13 residues. The V and J ends lost 0 bases and 6 bases, in that order; junction bases with no gene match: 2. CDR3: CASSLVTGPEAFF. In nucleotides, the CDR3 is TGCGCCAGCAGCTTGGTGACAGGGCCTGAAGCTTTCTTT.

Many counts were recorded for this clonotype. The chain links TRBV6-1 to TRBJ2-5; D may be TRBD1 (6 bases). The V gene's germline CDR1 is MNHNS and CDR2 SASEGT. V was clipped by 2 bases and J by 2 bases, with 9 bases between them. This CDR3 has 14 amino acids. The CDR3 loop reads CASSEWGPQETQYF. CDR3 coding DNA: TGTGCCAGCAGTGAATGGGGGCCTCAAGAGACCCAGTACTTC.

This clonotype was observed many times. CDR3 in amino acids: CSARDLRARSSYEQYF. CDR3 nucleotides: TGCAGTGCTAGAGATCTTAGAGCGAGGAGCTCCTACGAGCAGTACTTC. The V gene is TRBV20-1, the J gene TRBJ2-7; D not resolved. This CDR3 has 16 residues. Germline V gene lookup returns CDR1 DFQATT and CDR2 SNEGSKA (reference sequence). The ends were cut back, 0 bases at V and 0 bases at J, with 15 bases in the middle.

This clonotype was counted a few times. The chain is built from TRBV5-1 and TRBJ1-2; a possible D gene is TRBD1 (5 bases). This CDR3 region has 12 residues. Between the trimmed V and J ends, which lost 5 bases and 6 bases, there was a span of 11 bases. Germline CDR1 SGHRS, CDR2 YFSETQ. In DNA form, the CDR3 reads TGCGCCAGCAGTCTCTCGGGGCATGGCTACACCTTC. It encodes CASSLSGHGYTF.

There are many counts of this clonotype. The rearrangement uses TRBV20-1 and TRBJ2-5; D is unclear. The CDR3 has 10 amino acids. V lost 3 bases and J lost 5, with 4 bases in between. Germline V gives CDR1 DFQATT, CDR2 SNEGSKA (reference sequence). The CDR3 DNA reads as TGCAGTGCTAGCGAGGAGACCCAGTACTTC. Residues: CSASEETQYF.

This clonotype was counted ten times or more. V usage is TRBV21-1 and J usage is TRBJ2-5; the table names TRBD1, a call not compared with the DNA. TRBV21-1 is deemed a pseudogene. This CDR3 has 13 amino acids. The CDR3 loop reads CASSHDRFETQYF. CDR3 bases: TGTGCCAGCAGCCATGACAGGTTTGAGACCCAGTACTTC.

The table lists this clonotype with many counts. The CDR3 coding sequence is TGCAGCGCGCGGACAGGGAACCGGGATGGCTACACCTTC. This codes for CSARTGNRDGYTF. The rearrangement uses TRBV29-1 and TRBJ1-2; 8 bases line up with TRBD1. Trimming at V came to 7 bases and at J to 6 bases, leaving 10 bases not matched to a gene. The CDR3 is 13 residues long. Germline V lookup: CDR1 SQVTM, CDR2 ANQGSEA.

This clonotype is medium-sized in the sample. The chain employs TRBV25-1 and TRBJ1-6; D may be TRBD1 (5 bases). Per germline, CDR1 MGHDK and CDR2 SYGVNS. This CDR3 has 13 amino acids. V was cut by 5 bases and J by 9 bases, with 11 bases left in between. As DNA, the CDR3 is TGTGCCAGCAGTCTGGGGCTTGGTTCACCCCTCCACTTT. As protein: CASSLGLGSPLHF.